This T cell receptor beta chain was sequenced in a study of blood T cells in healthy people across ages. Broader study findings: In long-lived donors, naive CD4+ cell counts and diversity exceeded those of aged donors.

A remark on this clonotype: Its antigen is still unknown.

Then a second PCR, running roughly 7 to 11 cycles, was carried out with a sample-barcoded 5' primer and a J-beta primer mix. TCRdb re-derived calls from the 5' RACE reads in MiXCR, one entry per CDR3 protein. The sample lists around 1.1 million distinct CDR3 sequences, 35% to 45% seen once, with less than 15% in the top ten. This CDR3 has 17 amino acids. The V gene's germline CDR1 is MGHRA and CDR2 YSYEKL. V dropped 4 bases and J dropped 3; count of bases not matched to a gene: 10. This TCR was sampled from a young man in good health. The sample taken for sequencing was blood. This chain links TRBV4-1 with TRBJ2-3, with TRBD2 identical over 10 bases. The DNA of the CDR3 is TGCGCCAGCAGCCCACTGGGGACTAGCGCACCTACAGATACGCAGTATTTT. This sequence encodes CASSPLGTSAPTDTQYF.